A selection of T cell receptor beta chains follows, all from one sample in a study of lymphopenia after photon versus proton radiotherapy. Sequenced by immunoSEQ multiplex PCR; TCRdb stores in-frame clones only, minus some. The table lists 25,000 to 30,000 clones, roughly 87% of them singletons, with approximately 18% in the top ten. The sample in question was peripheral blood, obtained from a patient treated with photon-based radiotherapy. The receptors stem from a man aged 45-65 years with gastric cancer. CDR3s include the opening cysteine and the closing phenylalanine or tryptophan. The D gene is left open where the match is weak. Clone size is not always given. Where it is, it says once, few, many or a class for expanded clones.

-	TRBV30	-	TRBJ1-5	CAWSGGRGQPQHF	TGTGCCTGGAGCGGGGGGCGCGGTCAGCCCCAGCATTTT
-	TRBV7-9	-	TRBJ1-2	CASGLNYGYTF	TGTGCCAGTGGTTTGAACTATGGCTACACCTTC
-	TRBV6-1	-	TRBJ2-7	CASSIQGYEQYF	TGTGCCAGCAGTATACAAGGATACGAGCAGTACTTC
TRBD1	TRBV19	-	TRBJ2-2	CASSLTGTVTGELFF	TGTGCCAGTAGTTTGACCGGGACAGTAACCGGGGAGCTGTTTTTT
TRBD1	TRBV5-1	-	TRBJ2-5	CASSRTGIQETQYF	TGCGCCAGCAGCAGGACAGGGATCCAAGAGACCCAGTACTTC
-	TRBV15	-	TRBJ1-3	CATSNGDGGNTIYF	TGTGCCACCAGCAATGGGGACGGTGGAAACACCATATATTTT
-	TRBV11-2	-	TRBJ2-1	CASSLTQEQFF	TGTGCCAGCAGCTTAACCCAGGAGCAGTTCTTC
-	TRBV27	-	TRBJ2-1	CASSLSVGVIHNEQFF	TGTGCCAGCAGTTTATCGGTAGGGGTAATCCACAATGAGCAGTTCTTC
-	TRBV6-5	-	TRBJ2-5	CASRLKETQYF	TGTGCCAGCAGACTCAAAGAGACCCAGTACTTC
-	TRBV6-1	few	TRBJ2-7	CASSELQSLSYEQYF	TGTGCCAGCAGTGAATTACAGAGCCTCTCCTACGAGCAGTACTTC
-	TRBV20-1	-	TRBJ2-1	CSASRDPIGFF	TGCAGTGCTAGCCGGGACCCCATCGGGTTCTTC
-	TRBV4-3	-	TRBJ1-6	CASSQDVWGSPLHF	TGCGCCAGCAGCCAAGACGTTTGGGGTTCACCCCTCCACTTT
TRBD1	TRBV7-9	-	TRBJ2-6	CASSLYSTGGAGANVLTF	TGTGCCAGCAGCCTATACTCGACAGGGGGCGCTGGGGCCAACGTCCTGACTTTC
-	TRBV6-5	-	TRBJ1-2	CASSLGSMGGYTF	TGTGCCAGCAGCCTGGGGTCCATGGGTGGCTACACCTTC
TRBD2	TRBV7-2	-	TRBJ2-3	CASRGASGGSYTQYF	TGTGCCAGCAGGGGAGCTAGCGGGGGATCGTATACGCAGTATTTT
TRBD2	TRBV5-5	-	TRBJ2-5	CASSLMVAGEGTQYF	TGTGCCAGCAGCTTGATGGTTGCGGGGGAAGGGACCCAGTACTTC
TRBD1	TRBV11-2	-	TRBJ2-5	CASSPTGTGWEETQYF	TGTGCCAGCAGCCCGACCGGGACAGGGTGGGAAGAGACCCAGTACTTC
-	TRBV5-5	-	TRBJ2-5	CASSLWGGRRETQYF	TGTGCCAGCAGCTTGTGGGGGGGCCGGAGGGAGACCCAGTACTTC
-	TRBV27	-	TRBJ1-4	CASSPKGGDEKLFF	TGTGCCAGCAGTCCCAAAGGAGGGGATGAAAAACTGTTTTTT
-	TRBV5-1	-	TRBJ1-6	CASSLAGTWYGSPLHF	TGCGCCAGCAGCTTAGCCGGGACGTGGTACGGTTCACCCCTCCACTTT
-	TRBV29-1	-	TRBJ2-3	CSSNAALSTDTQYF	TGCAGCTCGAATGCGGCACTTAGCACAGATACGCAGTATTTT
-	TRBV6-6	once	TRBJ1-1	CASSYPTPNTEAFF	TGTGCCAGCAGTTACCCGACACCGAACACTGAAGCTTTCTTT
-	TRBV10-3	-	TRBJ1-2	CAISESRVGYTF	TGTGCCATCAGTGAGTCACGGGTTGGCTACACCTTC
TRBD1	TRBV13	-	TRBJ1-5	CASSRDRGVNQPQHF	TGTGCCAGCAGCCGCGACAGGGGAGTCAATCAGCCCCAGCATTTT
-	TRBV14	once	TRBJ1-4	CASSQGVRGRNEKLFF	TGTGCCAGCAGCCAAGGGGTCCGAGGCAGAAATGAAAAACTGTTTTTT
TRBD2	TRBV4-2	-	TRBJ2-2	CASAHSGGPNTGELFF	TGTGCCAGCGCCCATAGCGGGGGGCCTAACACCGGGGAGCTGTTTTTT
-	TRBV5-1	-	TRBJ1-1	CASSTWPNTEAFF	TGCGCCAGCAGCACCTGGCCGAACACTGAAGCTTTCTTT
TRBD1	TRBV15	-	TRBJ2-5	CATSIGQGPETQYF	TGTGCCACCAGCATAGGACAGGGACCAGAGACCCAGTACTTC
TRBD1	TRBV6-1	-	TRBJ2-2	CASSRGQANTGELFF	TGTGCCAGCAGCCGGGGACAGGCTAACACCGGGGAGCTGTTTTTT
-	TRBV19	-	TRBJ2-3	CASSIGASTDTQYF	TGTGCCAGTAGTATAGGGGCGAGCACAGATACGCAGTATTTT
TRBD2	TRBV6-5	-	TRBJ2-4	CTSSILGGGQNIQYF	TGTACCAGCAGTATCCTCGGGGGGGGGCAAAACATTCAGTACTTC
-	TRBV19	-	TRBJ1-1	CASSNEYMNTEAFF	TGTGCCAGTAGTAACGAGTACATGAACACTGAAGCTTTCTTT
-	TRBV14	-	TRBJ2-3	CASSHGLVGTDTQYF	TGTGCCAGCAGCCATGGGCTAGTGGGCACAGATACGCAGTATTTT
-	TRBV6-1	-	TRBJ1-1	CASSVLQGSGTEAFF	TGTGCCAGCAGTGTTCTACAGGGATCGGGCACTGAAGCTTTCTTT
TRBD1	TRBV7-9	few	TRBJ1-4	CASSFPGQGNEKLFF	TGTGCCAGCAGCTTCCCGGGACAGGGGAATGAAAAACTGTTTTTT
-	TRBV5-1	-	TRBJ1-2	CASSLDTNYGYTF	TGCGCCAGCAGCTTGGACACTAACTATGGCTACACCTTC
-	TRBV5-4	-	TRBJ2-1	CASTWDSMSYEQFF	TGTGCCAGCACCTGGGACTCCATGAGCTATGAGCAGTTCTTC
-	TRBV18	-	TRBJ1-6	CASSPRQADNSPLHF	TGTGCCAGCTCACCACGACAGGCGGATAATTCACCCCTCCACTTT
-	TRBV4-3	-	TRBJ2-2	CASSQDTGNTGELFF	TGCGCCAGCAGCCAAGATACAGGGAACACCGGGGAGCTGTTTTTT
TRBD1	TRBV27	medium-sized	TRBJ2-7	CASSLGTGGYYEQYF	TGTGCCAGCAGTTTAGGGACAGGGGGTTACTACGAGCAGTACTTC
-	TRBV27	-	TRBJ1-1	CASSLREDTEAFF	TGTGCCAGCAGTCTCCGGGAGGATACTGAAGCTTTCTTT
TRBD2	TRBV12-5	-	TRBJ2-2	CASGLPGLAGGRYTGELFF	TGTGCTAGTGGTCTCCCGGGACTAGCGGGGGGACGGTACACCGGGGAGCTGTTTTTT